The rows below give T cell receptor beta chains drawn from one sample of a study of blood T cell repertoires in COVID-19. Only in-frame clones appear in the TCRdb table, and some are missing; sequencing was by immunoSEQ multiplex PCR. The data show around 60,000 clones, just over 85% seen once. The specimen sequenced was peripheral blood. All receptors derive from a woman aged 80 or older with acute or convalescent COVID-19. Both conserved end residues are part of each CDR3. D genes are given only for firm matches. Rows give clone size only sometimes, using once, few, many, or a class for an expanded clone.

CDR3nt: TGTGCCAGCTCGCCCGGGAGCAGGAACACTGAAGCTTTCTTT; CDR3aa: CASSPGSRNTEAFF; d_gene: .; v_gene: TRBV18; abundance: once; j_gene: TRBJ1-1
CDR3nt: TGCGCCACCACGCGTGAGGCCCCCTACGAGCAGTACTTC; CDR3aa: CATTREAPYEQYF; d_gene: .; v_gene: TRBV23-1; abundance: .; j_gene: TRBJ2-7
CDR3nt: TGCGCCAGCAGCCAAGAGATGGGGGCAGGGGGAGAGACCCAGTACTTC; CDR3aa: CASSQEMGAGGETQYF; d_gene: TRBD1; v_gene: TRBV4-1; abundance: few; j_gene: TRBJ2-5
CDR3nt: TGCGCCAGCAGCCAATATTTGGCAGGGGCAACTAACTATGGCTACACCTTC; CDR3aa: CASSQYLAGATNYGYTF; d_gene: .; v_gene: TRBV4-1; abundance: .; j_gene: TRBJ1-2
CDR3nt: TGTGCCAGCAGCCATCCGGACAGCTTCAAGCAGTACTTC; CDR3aa: CASSHPDSFKQYF; d_gene: .; v_gene: TRBV5-4; abundance: .; j_gene: TRBJ2-7
CDR3nt: TGCGCCAGCAGCTTGTCCTTCTCTGGAAACACCATATATTTT; CDR3aa: CASSLSFSGNTIYF; d_gene: .; v_gene: TRBV5-1; abundance: .; j_gene: TRBJ1-3
CDR3nt: TGCGCCAGCGGGCGGGACAGGGTTCGGAGCAATCAGCCCCAGCATTTT; CDR3aa: CASGRDRVRSNQPQHF; d_gene: TRBD1; v_gene: TRBV23-1; abundance: .; j_gene: TRBJ1-5
CDR3nt: TGTGCCAGCAGCGTAGAGGGGTTCCCGAATTCACCCCTCCACTTT; CDR3aa: CASSVEGFPNSPLHF; d_gene: .; v_gene: TRBV9; abundance: .; j_gene: TRBJ1-6
CDR3nt: TGTGCCATGGATGGGGGGGCAGATGAAAAACTGTTTTTT; CDR3aa: CAMDGGADEKLFF; d_gene: .; v_gene: TRBV30; abundance: .; j_gene: TRBJ1-4
CDR3nt: TGTGCCAGCAATAACCCAGCCAGCGGGAGCTTGAGGTCGGGACGCGAGCAGTACTTC; CDR3aa: CASNNPASGSLRSGREQYF; d_gene: TRBD2; v_gene: TRBV2; abundance: .; j_gene: TRBJ2-7
CDR3nt: TGTGCCAGCAGCTTAGGATTGTGGCAGGATGAAAAACTGTTTTTT; CDR3aa: CASSLGLWQDEKLFF; d_gene: .; v_gene: TRBV11-1; abundance: once; j_gene: TRBJ1-4
CDR3nt: TGTGCCAGCAGAGGGGACGGGAGACTCTATGGCTACACCTTC; CDR3aa: CASRGDGRLYGYTF; d_gene: .; v_gene: TRBV2; abundance: .; j_gene: TRBJ1-2
CDR3nt: TGTGCCAGCAGCCCCTGGACTAGTGGTGCCTACGAGCAGTACTTC; CDR3aa: CASSPWTSGAYEQYF; d_gene: TRBD2; v_gene: TRBV11-2; abundance: .; j_gene: TRBJ2-7
CDR3nt: TGTGCCAGCAGTTACACCCGGGCCCCGGGGCAAGAGACCCAGTACTTC; CDR3aa: CASSYTRAPGQETQYF; d_gene: .; v_gene: TRBV6-5; abundance: .; j_gene: TRBJ2-5
CDR3nt: TGTGCCAGCAGCTTGAGAACTAGCGGGGGCACAGATACGCAGTATTTT; CDR3aa: CASSLRTSGGTDTQYF; d_gene: TRBD2; v_gene: TRBV5-6; abundance: .; j_gene: TRBJ2-3
CDR3nt: TGTGCCAGCAGTGAAGAGGGGATCAGGGGAGCTAACTATGGCTACACCTTC; CDR3aa: CASSEEGIRGANYGYTF; d_gene: .; v_gene: TRBV2; abundance: once; j_gene: TRBJ1-2
CDR3nt: TGTGCCATCTCGGGGGAGAACAGGGGAGGCAATAGCAATCAGCCCCAGCATTTT; CDR3aa: CAISGENRGGNSNQPQHF; d_gene: TRBD1; v_gene: TRBV10-3; abundance: .; j_gene: TRBJ1-5
CDR3nt: TGTGCCAGCAGCTCGACAGACCAAGAGACCCAGTACTTC; CDR3aa: CASSSTDQETQYF; d_gene: .; v_gene: TRBV11-2; abundance: once; j_gene: TRBJ2-5
CDR3nt: TGCAGCGTTGAAGTTCAGGCGGGCAATGAGCAGTTCTTC; CDR3aa: CSVEVQAGNEQFF; d_gene: .; v_gene: TRBV29-1; abundance: .; j_gene: TRBJ2-1
CDR3nt: TGTGCTAGTGGTTTTCGCAGGTTGAACACCGGGGAGCTGTTTTTT; CDR3aa: CASGFRRLNTGELFF; d_gene: .; v_gene: TRBV12-5; abundance: .; j_gene: TRBJ2-2
CDR3nt: TGTGCCAGCACCGGACTAGCGGCTTCCTACGAGCAGTACTTC; CDR3aa: CASTGLAASYEQYF; d_gene: TRBD2; v_gene: TRBV2; abundance: .; j_gene: TRBJ2-7
CDR3nt: TGTGCCAGCTCACAAGGGACAGGATCCTACGAGCAGTACTTC; CDR3aa: CASSQGTGSYEQYF; d_gene: TRBD1; v_gene: TRBV18; abundance: once; j_gene: TRBJ2-7
CDR3nt: TGTGCCAGCAGCCCCTCGGGAGGCAATCAGCCCCAGCATTTT; CDR3aa: CASSPSGGNQPQHF; d_gene: .; v_gene: TRBV7-8; abundance: .; j_gene: TRBJ1-5
CDR3nt: TGTGCCTGGACCCGGAACGGAGCCTACAATGAGCAGTTCTTC; CDR3aa: CAWTRNGAYNEQFF; d_gene: .; v_gene: TRBV30; abundance: .; j_gene: TRBJ2-1
CDR3nt: TGTGCCAGCAGTGCTCAGGTGGGCGCCGGGGAGCTGTTTTTT; CDR3aa: CASSAQVGAGELFF; d_gene: .; v_gene: TRBV2; abundance: .; j_gene: TRBJ2-2
CDR3nt: TGTGCCAGCAGGCCGACTAGCGGGTCCTACGAGCAGTACTTC; CDR3aa: CASRPTSGSYEQYF; d_gene: TRBD2; v_gene: TRBV7-8; abundance: .; j_gene: TRBJ2-7
CDR3nt: TGTGCCAGCCTTCCGGCTAGCGGGAGTGAGCGTCTCGAGCAGTACTTC; CDR3aa: CASLPASGSERLEQYF; d_gene: TRBD2; v_gene: TRBV28; abundance: .; j_gene: TRBJ2-7